These 5 T cell receptor beta chains originate from one sample sequenced in a study of graft-versus-host responses after intestinal transplantation. Assay used: immunoSEQ multiplex PCR; TCRdb lists only in-frame clones, some missing. The sample lists about 93,000 clones, approximately 92% occurring once. No antigen is known for these receptors. Here the sequenced sample was unstimulated CD8+ T cells sorted from spleen or lymph node cells, taken before intestinal transplant. These TCRs come from a human donor who received an intestinal transplant.

The V gene is TRBV10-2, the J gene TRBJ2-1; 11 bases line up with TRBD2. From germline, CDR1 is WSHSY and CDR2 SAAADI. The CDR3 consists of 15 residues. The junction had 6 bases not matched to a gene; V was cut back by 3 bases and J by 8 bases. CDR3 amino acids: CASSDFLAGGHEQFF. CDR3 sequence (DNA): TGCGCCAGCAGTGATTTCCTAGCGGGAGGTCATGAGCAGTTCTTC.

The rearrangement links TRBV4-3 to TRBJ2-1; 12 nucleotides align to TRBD2. V gave up 5 bases and J gave up 4 bases; unmatched junction bases: 3. Germline assignment: CDR1 LGHNA and CDR2 YSLEER. This CDR3 is 15 amino acids long. CDR3 amino acids: CASSATSGGYNEQFF. The CDR3 DNA sequence: TGCGCCAGCAGCGCTACTAGCGGGGGGTACAATGAGCAGTTCTTC.

V and J are TRBV7-9 and TRBJ1-3, with TRBD1 matching 10 bases. Germline CDR1 and CDR2: SEHNR and FQNEAQ (reference sequence). The CDR3 sequence is 16 residues long. Trimming took 5 bases from V and 6 from J; bases not matched to a gene: 10. CDR3 DNA: TGTGCCAGCAGCCCCAGACAGGGGGCCTATGTAAACACCATATATTTT. Amino acids: CASSPRQGAYVNTIYF.

The chain carries TRBV4-1 and TRBJ1-2; D is ambiguous. Trimming cost V 2 bases and J 3 bases, with 19 bases left between them. The CDR3 covers 17 residues. The germline V gene has CDR1 MGHRA and CDR2 YSYEKL. The CDR3 bases are TGCGCCAGCAGCCAAAGAACTCGACTGGAGGCCTACTATGGCTACACCTTC. Its translation is CASSQRTRLEAYYGYTF.

This chain links TRBV2 with TRBJ1-6; D unresolved. The germline CDR1 and CDR2 sequences are SNHLY and FYNNEI. This CDR3 is 14 amino acids long. V shed 1 base and J shed 7 bases, with 8 bases lying between them. For the CDR3, the DNA is TGTGCCAGCAGTGAAGTTTTCTCCAATTCACCCCTCCACTTT. It is translated as CASSEVFSNSPLHF.